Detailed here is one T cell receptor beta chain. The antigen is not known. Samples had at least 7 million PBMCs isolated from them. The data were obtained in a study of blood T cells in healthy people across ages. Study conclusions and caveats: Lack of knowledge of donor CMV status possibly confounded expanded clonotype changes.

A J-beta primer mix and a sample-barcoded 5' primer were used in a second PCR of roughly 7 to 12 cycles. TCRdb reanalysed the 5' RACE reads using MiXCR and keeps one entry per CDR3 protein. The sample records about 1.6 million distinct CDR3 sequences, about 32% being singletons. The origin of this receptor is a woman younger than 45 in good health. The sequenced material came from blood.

CDR3 coding DNA: TGTGCCAGCAGCTTCGGGGTAGGGCTTACCAAAAACATTCAGTACTTC. It specifies CASSFGVGLTKNIQYF. This chain connects TRBV11-2 to TRBJ2-4, with a possible D match to TRBD2 (5 bases). Trimming removed 3 bases at V and 2 bases at J, with 14 bases between. CDR1 is SGHAT and CDR2 is FQNNGV in the germline V gene. The CDR3 has 16 amino acids.